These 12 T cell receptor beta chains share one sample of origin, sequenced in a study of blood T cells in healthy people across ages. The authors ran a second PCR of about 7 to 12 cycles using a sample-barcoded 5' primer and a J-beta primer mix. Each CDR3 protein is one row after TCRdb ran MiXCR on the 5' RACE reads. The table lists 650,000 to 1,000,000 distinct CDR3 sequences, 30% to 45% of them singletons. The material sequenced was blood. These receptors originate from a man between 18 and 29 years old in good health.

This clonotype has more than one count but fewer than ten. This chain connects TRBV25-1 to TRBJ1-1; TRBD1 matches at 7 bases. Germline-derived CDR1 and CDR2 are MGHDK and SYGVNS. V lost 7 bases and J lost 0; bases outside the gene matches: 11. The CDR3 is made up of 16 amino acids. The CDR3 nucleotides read TGTGCCAGCACTAGCGGGGGGACAGTTCTGAACACTGAAGCTTTCTTT. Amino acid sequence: CASTSGGTVLNTEAFF.

In DNA form, the CDR3 reads TGTGCCAGCAGACCGGGACGGTATAATTCACCCCTCCACTTT. It codes for CASRPGRYNSPLHF. The chain has TRBV12-3 or TRBV12-4 and TRBJ1-6, with D possibly being TRBD1 (5 bases). The CDR3 totals 14 residues. V was cut by 6 bases and J by 4 bases, with 10 bases left in between.

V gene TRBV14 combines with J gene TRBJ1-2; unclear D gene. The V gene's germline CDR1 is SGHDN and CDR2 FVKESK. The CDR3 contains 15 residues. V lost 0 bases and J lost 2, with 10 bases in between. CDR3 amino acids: CASSQDRVGNYGYTF. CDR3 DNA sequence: TGTGCCAGCAGCCAAGATCGTGTGGGAAACTATGGCTACACCTTC.

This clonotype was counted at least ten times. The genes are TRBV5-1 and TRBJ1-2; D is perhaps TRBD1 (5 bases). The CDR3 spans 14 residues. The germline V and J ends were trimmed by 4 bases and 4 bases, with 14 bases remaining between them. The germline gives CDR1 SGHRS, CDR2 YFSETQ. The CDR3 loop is CASSDQGRTYGYTF. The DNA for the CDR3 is TGCGCCAGCAGCGACCAGGGACGGACCTATGGCTACACCTTC.

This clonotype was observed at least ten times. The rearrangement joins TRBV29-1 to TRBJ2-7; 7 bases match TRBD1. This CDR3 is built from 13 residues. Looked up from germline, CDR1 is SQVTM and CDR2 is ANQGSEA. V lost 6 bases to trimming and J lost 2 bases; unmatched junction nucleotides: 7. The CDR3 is CSVTGVYAYEQYF. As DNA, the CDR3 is TGCAGCGTCACAGGGGTTTACGCCTACGAGCAGTACTTC.

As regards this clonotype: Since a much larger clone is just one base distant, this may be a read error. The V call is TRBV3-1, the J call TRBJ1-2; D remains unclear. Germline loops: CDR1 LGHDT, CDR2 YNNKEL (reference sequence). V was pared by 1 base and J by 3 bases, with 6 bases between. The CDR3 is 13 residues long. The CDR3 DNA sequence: TGTGCCAGCAGCCAAGCGGCGCACTATGGCTACACCTTC. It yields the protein CASSQAAHYGYTF.

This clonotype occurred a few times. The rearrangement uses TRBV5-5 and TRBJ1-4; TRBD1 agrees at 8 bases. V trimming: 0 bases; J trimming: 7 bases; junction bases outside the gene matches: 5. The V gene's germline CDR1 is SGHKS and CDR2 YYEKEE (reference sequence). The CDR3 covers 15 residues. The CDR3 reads CASSLDTGTGEKLFF. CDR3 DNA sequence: TGTGCCAGCAGCTTGGATACAGGGACAGGTGAAAAACTGTTTTTT. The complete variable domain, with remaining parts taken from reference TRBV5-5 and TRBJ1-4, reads DAGVTQSPTHLIKTRGQQVTLRCSPISGHKSVSWYQQVLGQGPQFIFQYYEKEERGRGNFPDRFSARQFPNYSSELNVNALLLGDSALYLCASSLDTGTGEKLFFGSGTQLSVL.

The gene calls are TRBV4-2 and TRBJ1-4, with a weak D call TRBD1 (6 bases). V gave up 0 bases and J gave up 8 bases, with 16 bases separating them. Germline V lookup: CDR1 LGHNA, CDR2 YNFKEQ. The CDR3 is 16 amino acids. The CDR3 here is CASSQDQAGADEKLFF. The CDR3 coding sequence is TGTGCCAGCAGCCAAGATCAAGCAGGGGCGGACGAAAAACTGTTTTTT.

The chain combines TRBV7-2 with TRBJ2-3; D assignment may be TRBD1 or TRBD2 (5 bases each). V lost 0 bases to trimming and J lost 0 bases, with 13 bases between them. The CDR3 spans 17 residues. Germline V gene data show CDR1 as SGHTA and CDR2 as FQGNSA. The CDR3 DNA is TGTGCCAGCAGCTTAGCGTGGGGGTATTCTAGCACAGATACGCAGTATTTT. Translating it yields CASSLAWGYSSTDTQYF. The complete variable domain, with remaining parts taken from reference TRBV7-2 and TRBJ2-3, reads GAGVSQSPSNKVTEKGKDVELRCDPISGHTALYWYRQSLGQGLEFLIYFQGNSAPDKSGLPSDRFSAERTGGSVSTLTIQRTQQEDSAVYLCASSLAWGYSSTDTQYFGPGTRLTVL.

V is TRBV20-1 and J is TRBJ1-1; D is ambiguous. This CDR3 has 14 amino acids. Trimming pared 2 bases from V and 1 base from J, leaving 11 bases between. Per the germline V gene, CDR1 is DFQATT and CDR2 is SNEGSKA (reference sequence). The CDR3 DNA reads TGCAGTGCTAGACACGGGCCCAGGAACACTGAAGCTTTCTTT. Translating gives CSARHGPRNTEAFF.

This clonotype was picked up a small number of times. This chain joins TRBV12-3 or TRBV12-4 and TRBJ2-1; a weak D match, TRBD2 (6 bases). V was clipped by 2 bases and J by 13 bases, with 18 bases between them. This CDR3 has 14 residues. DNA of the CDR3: TGTGCCAGCAGTTTAATGGGACCGGGGGAGACCCAGTTCTTC. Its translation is CASSLMGPGETQFF.

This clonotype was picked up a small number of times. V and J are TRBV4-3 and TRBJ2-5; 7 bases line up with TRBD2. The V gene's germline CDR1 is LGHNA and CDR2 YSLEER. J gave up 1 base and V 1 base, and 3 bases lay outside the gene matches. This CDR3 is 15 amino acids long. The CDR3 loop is CASSQVRGVQETQYF. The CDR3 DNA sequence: TGCGCCAGCAGCCAAGTCCGGGGGGTCCAAGAGACCCAGTACTTC.